The rows below give T cell receptor beta chains drawn from one sample of a study of spatial heterogeneity in lung cancer. TCRdb itself ran the 5' RACE reads through MiXCR, one entry per CDR3 protein. The data contain about 2,800 distinct CDR3 sequences, just under 8% of them singletons. This sample comprised normal lung tissue next to the tumor, obtained at surgery. Receptor source: a male donor with early-stage non-small cell lung cancer. Each CDR3 is given with its conserved first and last residue. A D gene is named only where the DNA matches it firmly. The listing skips clone size in some rows; elsewhere it reads once, few, many or a size class.

cdr3_nt | cdr3_aa | j_call | clone_size | d_call | v_call
TGTGCCAGCACCCCTGAAGGAACTGAAGCTTTCTTT | CASTPEGTEAFF | TRBJ1-1 | - | - | TRBV6-1
TGTGCCAGCAGCTTGGGACAGAGAAATTCACCCCTCCACTTT | CASSLGQRNSPLHF | TRBJ1-6 | few | TRBD1 | TRBV14
TGTGCCAGTAGTATATTCCCAGCGGGAGGTCTTGATGAGCAGTTCTTC | CASSIFPAGGLDEQFF | TRBJ2-1 | - | TRBD2 | TRBV19
TGTGCCAGCAGCTTACGACTAGCGGGAAACACCATATATTTT | CASSLRLAGNTIYF | TRBJ1-3 | - | - | TRBV11-3
TGCGCCAGCAGTCGGGCGCGTTTAGGGGAGACCCAGTACTTC | CASSRARLGETQYF | TRBJ2-5 | medium-sized | - | TRBV23-1
TGTGCCAGCAGAAATACAGGGGGCGGGGAGCTGTTTTTT | CASRNTGGGELFF | TRBJ2-2 | medium-sized | TRBD1 | TRBV25-1
TGCGCCAGCAGCCCGATCGGCACAGATACGCAGTATTTT | CASSPIGTDTQYF | TRBJ2-3 | many | - | TRBV4-1
TGTGCCAGCAGTTACACGGGCAGAGAACCCCTCCACTTT | CASSYTGREPLHF | TRBJ1-6 | few | - | TRBV6-2/TRBV6-3
TGTGCCATCAGTCCCGGGACAGCGAACACAGATACGCAGTATTTT | CAISPGTANTDTQYF | TRBJ2-3 | - | TRBD1 | TRBV10-3
TGTGCCAGCAGTTACCGGGGACAGGGCAATCAGCCCCAGCATTTT | CASSYRGQGNQPQHF | TRBJ1-5 | many | TRBD1 | TRBV6-5
TGCGCCAGCAGCTTGGTTGGGGAGACCCAGTACTTC | CASSLVGETQYF | TRBJ2-5 | - | - | TRBV5-1
TGCGCCAGCAGCCAAGGTGCCTTCAGGAATACAGGGCAAGATAATTCACCCCTCCACTTT | CASSQGAFRNTGQDNSPLHF | TRBJ1-6 | medium-sized | - | TRBV4-3
TGTGTCAGCACTCTGCTGGCAGGGGGAACAGATACGCAGTATTTT | CVSTLLAGGTDTQYF | TRBJ2-3 | medium-sized | TRBD1 | TRBV6-2/TRBV6-3
TGTGCCAGCAGCCCCCCCCGGGACAGGGGATACGAGCAGTACTTC | CASSPPRDRGYEQYF | TRBJ2-7 | medium-sized | TRBD1 | TRBV7-8
TGTGCCAGCAGTGAACTGACACAGGGGGCGGGCACAGATACGCAGTATTTT | CASSELTQGAGTDTQYF | TRBJ2-3 | many | TRBD1 | TRBV6-1
TGCAGTGCTAGACAGGGGGAATGGGAGACCCAGTACTTC | CSARQGEWETQYF | TRBJ2-5 | medium-sized | TRBD1 | TRBV20-1
TGTGCCAGCAGTTCAACCGGGACAGGGGTCACAGATACGCAGTATTTT | CASSSTGTGVTDTQYF | TRBJ2-3 | many | TRBD1 | TRBV28
TGTGCCAGCAGCTTTCCCGGGGGGGGAGCTGGCACAGATACGCAGTATTTT | CASSFPGGGAGTDTQYF | TRBJ2-3 | medium-sized | TRBD2 | TRBV7-8
TGTGCCATCAGTGAGTCGGGAACAGAGGGCTACACCTTC | CAISESGTEGYTF | TRBJ1-2 | few | - | TRBV10-3
TGTGCCAGCAGGACAGGCAGCATGCCCCAGCATTTT | CASRTGSMPQHF | TRBJ1-5 | medium-sized | - | TRBV6-2/TRBV6-3
TGTGCCAGCAGCTTGGCCCGCTCTGGGGCCAACGTCCTGACTTTC | CASSLARSGANVLTF | TRBJ2-6 | medium-sized | - | TRBV5-6
TGTGCCAGCAGCCAGAGTGGGACTGAAGCTTTCTTT | CASSQSGTEAFF | TRBJ1-1 | hyperexpanded | - | TRBV11-2
TGTGCCAGCAGTGTCGAGGGAGCAGAGACCCAGTACTTC | CASSVEGAETQYF | TRBJ2-5 | few | - | TRBV2
TGTGCCAGTAGTACACTCAGGAACACCGGGGAGCTGTTTTTT | CASSTLRNTGELFF | TRBJ2-2 | medium-sized | - | TRBV19
TGTGCCATCAGTGAGGCGGGGGACTCCTACGAGCAGTACTTC | CAISEAGDSYEQYF | TRBJ2-7 | medium-sized | TRBD2 | TRBV10-3
TGTGCCAGCAGTTTAACTATAGGGTCTGGAGAGTACAATGAGCAGTTCTTC | CASSLTIGSGEYNEQFF | TRBJ2-1 | medium-sized | - | TRBV28
TGTGCCAGCAGCCCACAAAGGGGGCACTACGAGCAGTACTTC | CASSPQRGHYEQYF | TRBJ2-7 | medium-sized | TRBD1 | TRBV7-9
TGTGCCAGCAGCGTAGGAGCGCTAGCGGGGGGCCAAGAGACCCAGTACTTC | CASSVGALAGGQETQYF | TRBJ2-5 | medium-sized | TRBD2 | TRBV9
TGCAGTGCCCCCCGAAGGACAGGGGTCTCTGGGGCCAACGTCCTGACTTTC | CSAPRRTGVSGANVLTF | TRBJ2-6 | medium-sized | TRBD1 | TRBV20-1
TGCAGTGCTAGAGCCCCCTTCCACGAGCAGTACTTC | CSARAPFHEQYF | TRBJ2-7 | medium-sized | - | TRBV20-1
TGTGCCAGCAGCTTACTGCCAGGGGGGAATTCACCCCTCCACTTT | CASSLLPGGNSPLHF | TRBJ1-6 | medium-sized | TRBD1 | TRBV7-2
TGTGCCAGCAGCTTAGGAGGGACCCTCTACAATGAGCAGTTCTTC | CASSLGGTLYNEQFF | TRBJ2-1 | medium-sized | - | TRBV11-3
TGTGCCAGCAGTTACACCAGCTCTGGGGCCAACGTCCTGACTTTC | CASSYTSSGANVLTF | TRBJ2-6 | - | - | TRBV6-5
TGCAGTGCTAGAGTAGTCGCAGGGATTCTGGCCTACGAGCAGTACTTC | CSARVVAGILAYEQYF | TRBJ2-7 | few | - | TRBV20-1
TGCGCCAGCAGCTTGGATCTGACAGATACGCAGTATTTT | CASSLDLTDTQYF | TRBJ2-3 | medium-sized | - | TRBV5-1
TGTGCCTGCTCCGGGCCCGGGGCCAACGTCCTGACTTTC | CACSGPGANVLTF | TRBJ2-6 | large | - | TRBV30
TGTGCCAGCAGCATCCCGGAGGGTTCCTACGAGCAGTACTTC | CASSIPEGSYEQYF | TRBJ2-7 | - | - | TRBV12-3/TRBV12-4
TGTGCCAGCCAAACTAGCGGGGGGGCCACTCAAAACATTCAGTACTTC | CASQTSGGATQNIQYF | TRBJ2-4 | many | TRBD2 | TRBV2